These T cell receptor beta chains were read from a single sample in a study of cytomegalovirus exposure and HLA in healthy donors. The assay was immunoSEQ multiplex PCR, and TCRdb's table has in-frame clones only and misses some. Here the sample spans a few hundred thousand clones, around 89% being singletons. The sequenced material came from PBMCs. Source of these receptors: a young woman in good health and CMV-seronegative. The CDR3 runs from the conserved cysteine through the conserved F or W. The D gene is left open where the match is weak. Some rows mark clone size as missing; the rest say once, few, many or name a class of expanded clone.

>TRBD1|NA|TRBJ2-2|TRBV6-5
CASRRTGSTGELFF
TGTGCCAGCAGACGGACAGGGAGCACCGGGGAGCTGTTTTTT
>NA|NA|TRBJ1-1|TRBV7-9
CASSPLAVGGTEAFF
TGTGCCAGCAGCCCATTAGCGGTGGGGGGCACTGAAGCTTTCTTT
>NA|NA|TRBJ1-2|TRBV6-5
CASSYSIGAGGSYTF
TGTGCCAGCAGTTACTCGATCGGGGCCGGGGGAAGCTACACCTTC
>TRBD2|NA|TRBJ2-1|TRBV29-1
CSGQLAGGPREQFF
TGCAGCGGACAACTAGCGGGAGGGCCTCGGGAGCAGTTCTTC
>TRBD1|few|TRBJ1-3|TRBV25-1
CASARTGSGNTIYF
TGTGCCAGCGCTAGGACAGGCTCTGGAAACACCATATATTTT
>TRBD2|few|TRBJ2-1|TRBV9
CASSVVSGEQFF
TGTGCCAGCAGCGTAGTTAGCGGGGAGCAGTTCTTC
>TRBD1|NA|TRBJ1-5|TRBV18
CASSPLTRDRGGGQPQHF
TGTGCCAGCTCACCACTAACCAGGGACAGGGGCGGAGGACAGCCCCAGCATTTT
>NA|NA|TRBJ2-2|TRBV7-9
CASSSTGLMAGELFF
TGTGCCAGCAGCTCAACAGGGTTAATGGCCGGGGAGCTGTTTTTT
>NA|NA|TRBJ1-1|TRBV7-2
CASSPQGRGITEAFF
TGTGCCAGCAGCCCGCAGGGCAGGGGCATCACTGAAGCTTTCTTT
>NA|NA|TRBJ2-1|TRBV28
CASRDLRDFLDNEQFF
TGTGCCAGCAGGGACCTCCGGGACTTTCTTGACAATGAGCAGTTCTTC
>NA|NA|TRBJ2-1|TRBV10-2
CASSEPAFPTYNEQFF
TGCGCCAGCAGTGAGCCTGCCTTTCCTACCTACAATGAGCAGTTCTTC
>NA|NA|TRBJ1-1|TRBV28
CASSFGLLGEGTEAFF
TGTGCCAGCAGCTTTGGACTACTGGGAGAAGGCACTGAAGCTTTCTTT
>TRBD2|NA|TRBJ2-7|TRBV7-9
CASSLGGGRYRHEQYF
TGTGCCAGCAGCTTAGGCGGGGGTAGATATCGGCACGAGCAGTACTTC
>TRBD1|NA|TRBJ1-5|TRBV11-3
CASSLGQGAGYSNQPQHF
TGTGCCAGCAGCTTAGGGCAGGGGGCCGGATATAGCAATCAGCCCCAGCATTTT
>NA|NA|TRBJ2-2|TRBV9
CASSPPGGGGTGELFF
TGTGCCAGCAGCCCCCCTGGAGGGGGGGGCACCGGGGAGCTGTTTTTT
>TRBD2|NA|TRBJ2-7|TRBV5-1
CASRLAGAYEQYF
TGCGCCAGCAGGCTAGCGGGAGCCTACGAGCAGTACTTC
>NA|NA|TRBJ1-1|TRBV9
CASSSNQGLRNTEAFF
TGTGCCAGCAGCTCAAACCAGGGCCTGAGGAACACTGAAGCTTTCTTT
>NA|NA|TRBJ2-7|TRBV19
CASRPRQGYEQYF
TGTGCCAGTAGGCCGAGGCAGGGCTACGAGCAGTACTTC
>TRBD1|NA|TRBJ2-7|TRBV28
CASRGTGSYEQYF
TGTGCCAGCAGAGGGACAGGCTCCTACGAGCAGTACTTC
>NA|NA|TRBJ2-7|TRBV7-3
CASSLGPSYEQYF
TGTGCCAGCAGCTTGGGCCCGTCCTACGAGCAGTACTTC
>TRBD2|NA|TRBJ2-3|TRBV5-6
CASRIAGDWTDTQYF
TGTGCCAGCAGGATAGCGGGAGATTGGACAGATACGCAGTATTTT
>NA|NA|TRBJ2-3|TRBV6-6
CASGTGTYAQYF
TGTGCCAGTGGAACAGGGACGTACGCGCAGTATTTT
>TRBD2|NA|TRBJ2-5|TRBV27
CASSLGLGNPSGSRETQYF
TGTGCCAGCAGCCTTGGGTTGGGGAATCCTAGCGGGAGCCGGGAGACCCAGTACTTC
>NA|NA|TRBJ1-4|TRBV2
CASVDQGKGRANEKLFF
TGTGCCAGCGTCGATCAGGGAAAGGGTCGGGCTAATGAAAAACTGTTTTTT
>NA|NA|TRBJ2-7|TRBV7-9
CASSLGLAGGFYEQYF
TGTGCCAGCAGCTTAGGTCTGGCAGGGGGGTTCTACGAGCAGTACTTC
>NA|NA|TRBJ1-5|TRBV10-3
CAISSQTGQPQHF
TGTGCCATCAGTTCCCAGACGGGGCAGCCCCAGCATTTT